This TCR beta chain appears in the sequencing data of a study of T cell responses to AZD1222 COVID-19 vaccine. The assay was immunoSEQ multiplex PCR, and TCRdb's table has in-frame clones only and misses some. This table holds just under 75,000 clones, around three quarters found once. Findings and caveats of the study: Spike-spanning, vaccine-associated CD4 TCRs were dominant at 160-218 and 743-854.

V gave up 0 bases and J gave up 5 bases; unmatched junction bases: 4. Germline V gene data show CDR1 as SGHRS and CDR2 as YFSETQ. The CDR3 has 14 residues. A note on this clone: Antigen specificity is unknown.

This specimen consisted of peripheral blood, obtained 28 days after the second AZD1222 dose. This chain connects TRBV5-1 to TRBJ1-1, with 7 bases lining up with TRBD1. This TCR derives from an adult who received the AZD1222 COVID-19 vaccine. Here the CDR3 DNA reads TGCGCCAGCAGCTTGGCTCAGGGGGGTACTGAAGCTTTCTTT. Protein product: CASSLAQGGTEAFF.